The entry below describes one T cell receptor beta chain. Its antigen is as yet unknown. CDR1 is LNHDA and CDR2 is SQIVND in the germline V gene (reference sequence). This CDR3 has 15 residues. Trimming took off 3 bases at V and 0 bases at J, with 9 bases between the two ends. The sample belongs to a study of cytomegalovirus exposure and HLA in healthy donors. Turning to the study itself: An analysis done earlier identified 120 million or so unique TCR beta sequences from about 180 million T cells. Study observations and caveats: When analyzed later, a missense DCLRE1C variant was found to be linked to TCR beta V- and J-gene trimming. Common viral pathogens (according to a later analysis) appeared linked to several of the most significant clusters.

Vbeta (60) and Jbeta (13) primers were used in the PCR. Clones were sequenced by immunoSEQ multiplex PCR, and TCRdb holds only the in-frame ones, with some missing. The sample holds 150,000 to 200,000 clones, around four fifths seen once. Sequenced material: PBMCs. This clonotype originated in a female donor in good health and CMV-seronegative. The chain recombines TRBV19 with TRBJ2-1; D uncertain. The CDR3 DNA reads TGTGCCAGTAGTATCCCCCCCGGCTCCTACAATGAGCAGTTCTTC. This gives the protein CASSIPPGSYNEQFF.